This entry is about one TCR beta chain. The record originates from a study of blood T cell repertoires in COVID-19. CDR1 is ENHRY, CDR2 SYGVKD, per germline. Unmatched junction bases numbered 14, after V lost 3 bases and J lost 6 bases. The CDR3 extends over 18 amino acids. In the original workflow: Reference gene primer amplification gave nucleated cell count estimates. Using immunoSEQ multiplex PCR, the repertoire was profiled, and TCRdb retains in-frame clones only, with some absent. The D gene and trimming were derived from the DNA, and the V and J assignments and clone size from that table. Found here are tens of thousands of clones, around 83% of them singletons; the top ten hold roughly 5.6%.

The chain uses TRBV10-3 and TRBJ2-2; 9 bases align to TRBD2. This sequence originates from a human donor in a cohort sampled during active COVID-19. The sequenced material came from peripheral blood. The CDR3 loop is CAISEVEGGGASSGELFF. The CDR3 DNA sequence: TGTGCCATCAGTGAAGTAGAAGGCGGGGGGGCCTCTTCCGGGGAGCTGTTTTTT.